The source of this T cell receptor beta chain is a study of blood T cell repertoires in COVID-19. Clones were read by immunoSEQ multiplex PCR, and TCRdb kept only the in-frame ones, dropping some. The sample yields approximately 70,000 clones, just over 70% seen once. The CDR3 consists of 15 residues. Looked up from germline, CDR1 is SEHNR and CDR2 is FQNEAQ (reference sequence). Trimming took off 5 bases at V and 2 bases at J, with 15 bases between the two ends. This clone occurred a few times. Sequenced input: PBMCs or T cells enriched from blood (not recorded which). The chain is built from TRBV7-9 and TRBJ2-5; D is possibly TRBD2 (6 bases). This TCR was sampled from a woman aged 60-70 years who had been exposed to COVID-19. CDR3 protein: CASSMERALQETQYF. The CDR3 coding sequence is TGTGCCAGCAGCATGGAGCGGGCCTTACAAGAGACCCAGTACTTC.